This T cell receptor (beta chain) was identified in a study of blood T cells in healthy people across ages. General observations from the study: Donor CMV status, an unknown factor, possibly confounded changes in expanded clonotypes. A greater number of naive CD4+ cells and higher diversity distinguished long-lived donors from aged donors. Older age went with lower TCR beta diversity per million T cells, in a roughly linear way.

Between the trimmed V and J ends, which lost 6 bases and 7 bases, there was a span of 15 bases. The CDR3 length is 13 residues. There are a few counts of this clonotype. Its antigen is as yet unknown. Sample-barcoded 5' priming and a J-beta primer mix drove a second PCR of roughly 7 to 11 cycles. TCRdb reanalysed the 5' RACE reads using MiXCR and keeps one entry per CDR3 protein. The sample yields approximately 1.5 million distinct CDR3 sequences, roughly 32% seen once. Input material: blood. The chain has TRBV12-3 or TRBV12-4 and TRBJ1-2, with TRBD1 as a possible D gene (5 bases). This clonotype was obtained from a woman in her 30s in good health. The CDR3 protein is CASSYRTAPGYTF. DNA of the CDR3: TGTGCCAGCAGCTACAGGACCGCGCCTGGCTACACCTTC.